Included here is one T cell receptor (beta chain) sequence, with context. Its antigen is unknown. Other nucleotide sequences in the sample specify the same CDR3. Germline-derived CDR1 and CDR2 are SGDLS and YYNGEE. The CDR3 has 15 amino acids. V was shortened by 0 bases and J by 2 bases, with 9 bases between the two germline ends. Method: immunoSEQ multiplex PCR; TCRdb's copy keeps in-frame clones and lacks some. The sample consists of some 140,000 clones, 80% to 90% of them appearing once. The sample comes from a study of T cell responses to AZD1222 COVID-19 vaccine. Overall study results and limits: The study reported that nearly half of spike-specific TCRs target unmutated variant regions. Repertoires were obtained only post-peak T cell response. After two AZD1222 doses, spike-specific TCR breadth and depth rose versus day 0.

This TCR derives from an adult who received the AZD1222 COVID-19 vaccine. The chain joins TRBV9 to TRBJ2-1, with a weak D call TRBD2 (7 bases). The sample was peripheral blood, taken 28 days after the second AZD1222 dose. For the CDR3, the DNA is TGTGCCAGCAGCGTAGTGGGGGGGCCCTACAATGAGCAGTTCTTC. It encodes CASSVVGGPYNEQFF.